This T cell receptor beta chain was documented in a study of T-cell reconstitution after alpha-beta-depleted transplantation in children. Unique molecular identifiers were incorporated into the prepared TCRbeta library. In TCRdb, the PCR reads were re-called with MiXCR into one record per CDR3 protein. The sample holds some 550,000 distinct CDR3 sequences, around 16% seen once. The clonotype originates from a human donor who donated a stem cell graft to a child with acute lymphoblastic leukemia. Sequenced here: PBMCs from the stem cell graft donor, sampled from the stem cell graft.

The CDR3 DNA is TGTGCCAGCAGCTTGGGGGGACAGGGGCAGTTCTTC. As protein: CASSLGGQGQFF. The chain recombines TRBV5-6 with TRBJ2-1; 9 positions agree with TRBD1. The CDR3 covers 12 residues. Germline V gene data show CDR1 as SGHDT and CDR2 as YYEEEE. V trimming: 0 bases; J trimming: 12 bases; junction bases outside the gene matches: 1.